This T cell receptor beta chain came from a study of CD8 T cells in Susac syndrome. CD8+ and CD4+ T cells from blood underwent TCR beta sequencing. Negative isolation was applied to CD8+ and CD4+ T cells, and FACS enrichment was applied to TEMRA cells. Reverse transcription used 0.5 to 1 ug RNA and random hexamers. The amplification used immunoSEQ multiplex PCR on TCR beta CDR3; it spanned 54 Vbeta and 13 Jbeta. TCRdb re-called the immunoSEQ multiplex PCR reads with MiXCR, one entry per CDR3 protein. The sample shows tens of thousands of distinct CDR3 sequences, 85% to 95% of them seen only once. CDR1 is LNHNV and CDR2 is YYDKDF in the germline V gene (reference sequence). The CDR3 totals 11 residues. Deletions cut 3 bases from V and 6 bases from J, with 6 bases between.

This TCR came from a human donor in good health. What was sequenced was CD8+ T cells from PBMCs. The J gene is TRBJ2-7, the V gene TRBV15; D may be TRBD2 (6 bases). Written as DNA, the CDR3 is TGTGCCACCAGCAGCGGGGGCGAGCAGTACGTC. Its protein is CATSSGGEQYV.